A selection of T cell receptor beta chains follows, all from one sample in a study of CD8+ T cells in alopecia areata. The table came from immunoSEQ multiplex PCR; TCRdb's copy has only in-frame clones and leaves some out. Seen here are under 200,000 clones, around 71% observed once, and the top ten hold 0.9% to 1%. Source: CD4+ T cells sorted from blood, taken at week 4, from a patient treated with tofacitinib. The receptors were gathered from a human donor with alopecia areata. The CDR3 runs from the conserved cysteine through the conserved F or W. The D gene is left open where the match is weak. Clone size is shown for a subset of rows, as once, few, many or a class of expanded clone.

j_gene: TRBJ1-5; abundance: few; d_gene: TRBD1; v_gene: TRBV30; CDR3aa: CAWGQGTDQPQHF; CDR3nt: TGTGCCTGGGGACAGGGGACGGATCAGCCCCAGCATTTT
j_gene: TRBJ2-3; abundance: .; d_gene: .; v_gene: TRBV4-2; CDR3aa: CASSQVPGSPTDTQYF; CDR3nt: TGTGCCAGCAGCCAAGTGCCCGGGAGCCCCACAGATACGCAGTATTTT
j_gene: TRBJ2-1; abundance: .; d_gene: .; v_gene: TRBV2; CDR3aa: CASSGELYNEQFF; CDR3nt: TGTGCCAGCAGTGGGGAGCTTTACAATGAGCAGTTCTTC
j_gene: TRBJ1-6; abundance: .; d_gene: .; v_gene: TRBV7-2; CDR3aa: CASSLVLPAGGSPLHF; CDR3nt: TGTGCCAGCAGCTTAGTACTTCCGGCAGGCGGGTCACCCCTCCACTTT
j_gene: TRBJ1-2; abundance: .; d_gene: TRBD1; v_gene: TRBV30; CDR3aa: CAWSVGQGGYTF; CDR3nt: TGTGCCTGGAGTGTAGGACAGGGTGGCTACACCTTC
j_gene: TRBJ2-3; abundance: .; d_gene: TRBD1; v_gene: TRBV6-1; CDR3aa: CASYRGNTQYF; CDR3nt: TGTGCCAGTTACAGGGGCAATACGCAGTATTTT
j_gene: TRBJ2-1; abundance: .; d_gene: .; v_gene: TRBV6-5; CDR3aa: CASSYRLDYNEQFF; CDR3nt: TGTGCCAGCAGTTACAGACTAGACTACAATGAGCAGTTCTTC
j_gene: TRBJ1-2; abundance: once; d_gene: .; v_gene: TRBV18; CDR3aa: CASSPTSFGYTF; CDR3nt: TGTGCCAGCTCCCCGACAAGTTTTGGCTACACCTTC
j_gene: TRBJ1-2; abundance: .; d_gene: .; v_gene: TRBV2; CDR3aa: CASSEVGGASEDNYGYTF; CDR3nt: TGTGCCAGCAGTGAAGTGGGGGGCGCCTCCGAGGATAACTATGGCTACACCTTC
j_gene: TRBJ1-2; abundance: .; d_gene: .; v_gene: TRBV29-1; CDR3aa: CSASQGPEGYTF; CDR3nt: TGCAGCGCTTCACAGGGCCCAGAAGGCTACACCTTC
j_gene: TRBJ1-1; abundance: .; d_gene: TRBD1; v_gene: TRBV5-6; CDR3aa: CASSLTHRGTEAFF; CDR3nt: TGTGCCAGCAGCTTGACCCACAGGGGCACTGAAGCTTTCTTT
j_gene: TRBJ1-5; abundance: once; d_gene: .; v_gene: TRBV5-4; CDR3aa: CASSLPNQPQHF; CDR3nt: TGTGCCAGCAGCTTGCCCAATCAGCCCCAGCATTTT
j_gene: TRBJ1-6; abundance: few; d_gene: .; v_gene: TRBV5-6; CDR3aa: CASSLAHGIPLHF; CDR3nt: TGTGCCAGCAGCTTGGCCCACGGGATTCCCCTCCACTTT
j_gene: TRBJ1-1; abundance: .; d_gene: .; v_gene: TRBV5-6; CDR3aa: CASSLGQRLTEAFF; CDR3nt: TGTGCCAGCAGCTTGGGGCAGCGACTAACTGAAGCTTTCTTT
j_gene: TRBJ1-5; abundance: once; d_gene: .; v_gene: TRBV7-7; CDR3aa: CASSLNRDQPQHF; CDR3nt: TGTGCTAGCAGCTTAAACAGGGATCAGCCCCAGCATTTT
j_gene: TRBJ1-6; abundance: few; d_gene: .; v_gene: TRBV7-6; CDR3aa: CASSLAENSPLHF; CDR3nt: TGTGCCAGCAGCTTAGCGGAGAATTCACCCCTCCACTTT
j_gene: TRBJ2-5; abundance: .; d_gene: .; v_gene: TRBV29-1; CDR3aa: CSVAAYRGQGGTQYF; CDR3nt: TGCAGCGTTGCGGCCTACAGGGGTCAGGGAGGGACCCAGTACTTC
j_gene: TRBJ1-1; abundance: .; d_gene: .; v_gene: TRBV27; CDR3aa: CASSARFGEAFF; CDR3nt: TGTGCCAGCAGTGCCCGTTTCGGCGAAGCTTTCTTT
j_gene: TRBJ1-5; abundance: .; d_gene: TRBD1; v_gene: TRBV7-2; CDR3aa: CASAATGNYQPQHF; CDR3nt: TGTGCCAGCGCCGCGACAGGGAATTACCAGCCCCAGCATTTT
j_gene: TRBJ1-4; abundance: .; d_gene: .; v_gene: TRBV29-1; CDR3aa: CSVRVTTNEKLFF; CDR3nt: TGCAGCGTTCGCGTTACAACTAATGAAAAACTGTTTTTT
j_gene: TRBJ2-1; abundance: .; d_gene: .; v_gene: TRBV5-1; CDR3aa: CASSLVTGLFF; CDR3nt: TGCGCCAGCAGCTTGGTGACAGGCCTGTTCTTC
j_gene: TRBJ1-6; abundance: few; d_gene: TRBD1; v_gene: TRBV9; CDR3aa: CASSARRGTVNSPLHF; CDR3nt: TGTGCCAGCAGCGCCCGACGGGGGACAGTTAATTCACCCCTCCACTTT
j_gene: TRBJ1-6; abundance: few; d_gene: TRBD1; v_gene: TRBV27; CDR3aa: CASSSYTGGVSPLHF; CDR3nt: TGTGCCAGCAGTTCATACACAGGGGGCGTATCACCCCTCCACTTT
j_gene: TRBJ1-1; abundance: .; d_gene: .; v_gene: TRBV30; CDR3aa: CAWIGEQGNTEAFF; CDR3nt: TGTGCCTGGATTGGTGAACAGGGGAACACTGAAGCTTTCTTT
j_gene: TRBJ1-6; abundance: .; d_gene: .; v_gene: TRBV7-2; CDR3aa: CASSQGTSNSPLHF; CDR3nt: TGTGCCAGCAGCCAGGGGACTTCCAATTCACCCCTCCACTTT
j_gene: TRBJ1-1; abundance: few; d_gene: .; v_gene: TRBV6-1; CDR3aa: CASTGAAMNTEAFF; CDR3nt: TGTGCCAGCACGGGGGCAGCGATGAACACTGAAGCTTTCTTT
j_gene: TRBJ1-1; abundance: few; d_gene: TRBD1; v_gene: TRBV2; CDR3aa: CASSRQGEDTEAFF; CDR3nt: TGTGCCAGCTCAAGACAGGGGGAAGACACTGAAGCTTTCTTT
j_gene: TRBJ1-1; abundance: .; d_gene: .; v_gene: TRBV30; CDR3aa: CAWSLTVNTEAFF; CDR3nt: TGTGCCTGGAGTTTAACTGTAAACACTGAAGCTTTCTTT
j_gene: TRBJ1-3; abundance: .; d_gene: .; v_gene: TRBV10-3; CDR3aa: CAISESQGRNTIYF; CDR3nt: TGTGCCATCAGTGAGTCTCAGGGGAGGAACACCATATATTTT
j_gene: TRBJ1-5; abundance: .; d_gene: .; v_gene: TRBV30; CDR3aa: CAWSEATNQPQHF; CDR3nt: TGTGCCTGGAGTGAGGCAACAAATCAGCCCCAGCATTTT
j_gene: TRBJ1-6; abundance: few; d_gene: .; v_gene: TRBV5-5; CDR3aa: CASTSGFNSPLHF; CDR3nt: TGTGCCAGCACCTCCGGGTTTAATTCACCCCTCCACTTT
j_gene: TRBJ2-2; abundance: .; d_gene: .; v_gene: TRBV6-1; CDR3aa: CASSELPGGANTGELFF; CDR3nt: TGTGCCAGCAGTGAATTACCGGGGGGCGCGAACACCGGGGAGCTGTTTTTT
j_gene: TRBJ1-2; abundance: .; d_gene: TRBD1; v_gene: TRBV30; CDR3aa: CAWLKSFGQGSYGYTF; CDR3nt: TGTGCCTGGTTAAAATCATTCGGACAGGGAAGCTATGGCTACACCTTC
j_gene: TRBJ2-3; abundance: .; d_gene: TRBD2; v_gene: TRBV29-1; CDR3aa: CSVEGGREGLYTQYF; CDR3nt: TGCAGCGTTGAGGGAGGGAGAGAGGGGTTATATACGCAGTATTTT
j_gene: TRBJ1-5; abundance: .; d_gene: .; v_gene: TRBV18; CDR3aa: CASSRDNQPQHF; CDR3nt: TGTGCCAGCTCACGGGATAATCAGCCCCAGCATTTT
j_gene: TRBJ2-5; abundance: .; d_gene: .; v_gene: TRBV10-3; CDR3aa: CAISESAGLETQYF; CDR3nt: TGTGCCATCAGTGAGTCGGCGGGCTTGGAGACCCAGTACTTC
j_gene: TRBJ2-3; abundance: .; d_gene: .; v_gene: TRBV23-1; CDR3aa: CASRPMTLKSTDTQYF; CDR3nt: TGCGCCAGCAGGCCCATGACACTGAAAAGCACAGATACGCAGTATTTT
j_gene: TRBJ2-1; abundance: .; d_gene: .; v_gene: TRBV7-7; CDR3aa: CASPEQFF; CDR3nt: TGTGCTAGCCCGGAGCAGTTCTTC
j_gene: TRBJ1-2; abundance: few; d_gene: TRBD1; v_gene: TRBV4-2; CDR3aa: CASSQDRDRTLYGYTF; CDR3nt: TGTGCCAGCAGCCAAGATCGGGACAGAACTCTCTATGGCTACACCTTC
j_gene: TRBJ1-5; abundance: once; d_gene: TRBD1; v_gene: TRBV29-1; CDR3aa: CSVRIPGTGNQPQHF; CDR3nt: TGCAGCGTCCGCATCCCCGGGACAGGGAATCAGCCCCAGCATTTT
j_gene: TRBJ2-6; abundance: few; d_gene: .; v_gene: TRBV29-1; CDR3aa: CSVVGGSGANVLTF; CDR3nt: TGCAGCGTTGTGGGGGGATCAGGGGCCAACGTCCTGACTTTC
j_gene: TRBJ2-1; abundance: .; d_gene: TRBD2; v_gene: TRBV29-1; CDR3aa: CSVHQRGGYNEQFF; CDR3nt: TGCAGCGTACATCAGCGGGGGGGATACAATGAGCAGTTCTTC
j_gene: TRBJ1-2; abundance: .; d_gene: .; v_gene: TRBV30; CDR3aa: CAWSVDAGYGYTF; CDR3nt: TGTGCCTGGAGTGTAGACGCGGGCTATGGCTACACCTTC
j_gene: TRBJ2-3; abundance: .; d_gene: .; v_gene: TRBV30; CDR3aa: CAWTTWATDTQYF; CDR3nt: TGTGCCTGGACCACCTGGGCGACAGATACGCAGTATTTT
j_gene: TRBJ2-2; abundance: .; d_gene: .; v_gene: TRBV29-1; CDR3aa: CSAGGAGELFF; CDR3nt: TGCAGCGCCGGGGGTGCCGGGGAGCTGTTTTTT
j_gene: TRBJ2-7; abundance: .; d_gene: TRBD1; v_gene: TRBV14; CDR3aa: CASSRGQGSTYEQYF; CDR3nt: TGTGCCAGCAGCCGAGGACAGGGTTCAACCTACGAGCAGTACTTC
j_gene: TRBJ2-7; abundance: .; d_gene: .; v_gene: TRBV30; CDR3aa: CAWRPRGSYEQYF; CDR3nt: TGTGCCTGGAGACCGAGGGGTTCCTACGAGCAGTACTTC
j_gene: TRBJ2-1; abundance: .; d_gene: TRBD1; v_gene: TRBV30; CDR3aa: CAWSLDRYNEQFF; CDR3nt: TGTGCCTGGAGTCTGGACAGGTACAATGAGCAGTTCTTC
j_gene: TRBJ2-6; abundance: few; d_gene: .; v_gene: TRBV4-2; CDR3aa: CASSQDPRDRTGANVLTF; CDR3nt: TGTGCCAGCAGCCAGGACCCCAGGGACCGGACTGGGGCCAACGTCCTGACTTTC
j_gene: TRBJ2-3; abundance: .; d_gene: TRBD2; v_gene: TRBV30; CDR3aa: CAGGGLVTDTQYF; CDR3nt: TGTGCTGGGGGAGGGCTAGTAACAGATACGCAGTATTTT
j_gene: TRBJ2-3; abundance: few; d_gene: TRBD2; v_gene: TRBV5-1; CDR3aa: CASQRGGSTDTQYF; CDR3nt: TGCGCCAGCCAGCGGGGGGGCTCTACAGATACGCAGTATTTT
j_gene: TRBJ2-2; abundance: .; d_gene: TRBD1; v_gene: TRBV11-2; CDR3aa: CASSFGTGVRTGELFF; CDR3nt: TGTGCCAGCAGCTTCGGGACAGGGGTGCGCACCGGGGAGCTGTTTTTT
j_gene: TRBJ1-5; abundance: .; d_gene: TRBD1; v_gene: TRBV9; CDR3aa: CASSRGTGSNQPQHF; CDR3nt: TGTGCCAGCAGCCGTGGGACAGGGAGCAATCAGCCCCAGCATTTT
j_gene: TRBJ1-5; abundance: .; d_gene: .; v_gene: TRBV29-1; CDR3aa: CSVTGTGNQPQHF; CDR3nt: TGCAGCGTTACCGGGACTGGGAATCAGCCCCAGCATTTT